The present T cell receptor beta chain was sequenced within a study of blood T cell repertoires in COVID-19. As for the study in general: From the United States, Italy and Spain came samples of acute and convalescent COVID-19. PBMCs, B-cell-depleted T cells, or T cells were the source of the cDNA or gDNA that made up the material.

Source study methods: How many nucleated cells were present was estimated from reference gene primer amplification. This table comes from immunoSEQ multiplex PCR, and its TCRdb copy is limited to in-frame clones, with some not included. From that table come the V and J calls and clone size; the DNA was used to work out D and trimming. The sample carries fewer than 350,000 clones, approximately 89% recorded once. V lost 7 bases and J 4 bases, leaving 11 bases between the germline ends. The CDR3 is 13 residues long. Germline loops: CDR1 SNHLY, CDR2 FYNNEI. The source material was peripheral blood. The clonotype originates from a man in his forties with active or convalescent COVID-19. V gene TRBV2 combines with J gene TRBJ1-5; D might be TRBD1 (6 bases). The CDR3 DNA sequence: TGTGCCAGCATGAGGACAGCAAATCAGCCCCAGCATTTT. Protein sequence: CASMRTANQPQHF.